The 9 T cell receptor beta chains below all came from one sample that was sequenced in a study of shared clonotypes between healthy human individuals. TCRdb keeps only in-frame clones here, not all; method: immunoSEQ multiplex PCR. Of about 1.5 million clones in the sample, roughly 97% were seen once. The specimen sequenced was naive CD4+ T cells sorted from blood. As to subset: CD45RA+ positively selected. These receptors all come from a young man in good health.

The chain recombines TRBV4-3 with TRBJ2-5; TRBD2 aligns across 10 bases. The trim removed 0 bases at V and 0 bases at J, leaving 4 bases unmatched. The CDR3 has 17 residues. Per germline, CDR1 LGHNA and CDR2 YSLEER. CDR3 sequence: CASSQDIGLADQETQYF. The CDR3 region has the DNA TGCGCCAGCAGCCAAGATATTGGACTAGCGGACCAAGAGACCCAGTACTTC.

The V gene is TRBV7-9, the J gene TRBJ2-7; D might be TRBD1 or TRBD2, each matching 5 bases. Germline CDR1 is SEHNR and CDR2 is FQNEAQ (reference sequence). Trimming pared 2 bases from V and 2 bases from J, leaving 13 bases between. The CDR3 has 15 amino acids. The CDR3 region has the DNA TGTGCCAGCAGCTTATACCGGGACGGACCCTACGAGCAGTACTTC. It codes for CASSLYRDGPYEQYF.

This chain connects TRBV29-1 to TRBJ1-1, with 7 bases identical to TRBD1. The junction had 8 bases not matched to a gene; V was cut back by 4 bases and J by 0 bases. Germline CDR1 is SQVTM and CDR2 is ANQGSEA. This CDR3 region has 15 residues. CDR3 amino acids: CSVGKGADMNTEAFF. The CDR3 coding sequence is TGCAGCGTTGGAAAGGGGGCAGACATGAACACTGAAGCTTTCTTT.

The J gene is TRBJ2-3, the V gene TRBV5-8; possible D gene TRBD2, 6 bases. Trimming removed 6 bases from V and 0 bases from J, with 17 bases in between. This CDR3 is 16 amino acids long. Germline V CDR1 and CDR2: SGHTS, YDEGEE. CDR3 in amino acids: CASTQIGGTSTDTQYF. The DNA of the CDR3 is TGTGCCAGCACCCAAATCGGAGGGACTAGCACAGATACGCAGTATTTT.

This sequence joins TRBV2 and TRBJ1-5; D is perhaps TRBD1 (6 bases). Germline V gene data show CDR1 as SNHLY and CDR2 as FYNNEI. The V and J ends lost 6 bases and 0 bases respectively, with 9 bases between them. The CDR3 has 14 residues. This chain's CDR3 is CASRRTDSNQPQHF. The DNA for the CDR3 is TGTGCCAGCAGACGGACAGATAGCAATCAGCCCCAGCATTTT.

This rearrangement joins TRBV27 to TRBJ2-1; maybe TRBD2 (5 bases). Germline V lookup: CDR1 MNHEY, CDR2 SMNVEV (reference sequence). The length of the CDR3 is 13 residues. With 6 bases removed from V and 3 bases from J, the gap between germline ends came to 9 bases. The CDR3 nucleotides are TGTGCCAGCAGAGATAGCGTCTACAATGAGCAGTTCTTC. This encodes CASRDSVYNEQFF.

This chain joins TRBV11-2 and TRBJ1-1; D is possibly TRBD1 (6 bases). Trimming shortened V by 3 bases and J by 4 bases, and 15 bases separated the two germline ends. From germline, CDR1 is SGHAT and CDR2 FQNNGV. The length of the CDR3 is 15 residues. The CDR3 region has the DNA TGTGCCAGCAGCTTGGAAATAGGGGGGGGCACTGAAGCTTTCTTT. It codes for CASSLEIGGGTEAFF.

J is TRBJ2-7 and V is TRBV5-1; D remains ambiguous. In germline, CDR1 is SGHRS, CDR2 YFSETQ. Trimming removed 0 bases from V and 5 bases from J, with 12 bases in between. The CDR3 extends over 14 amino acids. The CDR3 DNA sequence: TGCGCCAGCAGCTTGGGCCTCCTGGTCCACGAGCAGTACTTC. Its protein is CASSLGLLVHEQYF.

This rearrangement joins TRBV29-1 to TRBJ2-3; 11 positions match TRBD2. V shed 6 bases, J shed 1 base, and the junction held 6 bases outside the gene matches. The CDR3 runs 15 residues. Germline V gene lookup returns CDR1 SQVTM and CDR2 ANQGSEA. Here the CDR3 reads CSVSLAGAGTDTQYF. The CDR3 region has the DNA TGCAGCGTCTCACTAGCGGGAGCCGGCACAGATACGCAGTATTTT.